This T cell receptor beta chain was obtained from a study of CD8+ T cells in alopecia areata. Remarks on this clone: What it binds is not known.

Reverse transcription of extracted RNA yielded cDNA, which provided the sequencing template. TCRdb keeps only in-frame clones here, not all; method: immunoSEQ multiplex PCR. The profile shows more than 100,000 clones, roughly 50% of them singletons. Overall study findings and caveats: Higher clonality than in normal scalp was seen in lesional scalp, especially alopecia totalis/universalis.

The sequencing input was CD4+ T cells sorted from blood. The TCR comes from a human donor in good health.

The CDR3: CASSPRGGGTDTQYF. The DNA of the CDR3 is TGTGCCAGCAGTCCGCGGGGGGGAGGCACAGATACGCAGTATTTT. This sequence joins TRBV28 and TRBJ2-3; the match to TRBD2 covers 9 bases. The CDR3 has 15 amino acids. Losses at the gene ends were 5 bases for V and 1 base for J; bases not matched to a gene: 4. Germline loops: CDR1 MDHEN, CDR2 SYDVKM.